This TCR beta chain was observed in a study of T-cell memory formation after mild COVID-19 (dated by TCRdb to the early 2020s). Study-wide context: TCR sequence clusters from the two donors were largely donor specific. In two donors, T-cell clones that expanded and contracted after mild COVID-19 were tracked by sequencing TCRalpha and TCRbeta repertoires over time. Two young, previously healthy adult volunteers, one female and one male, were included in the cohort. What the authors observed across the whole study: Clones that contracted from day 15 to 85 showed balanced CD4/CD8 phenotypes, whereas a second wave of clones that expanded from day 15 to 37 leaned towards CD4+. The second-wave clones that peaked on day 37 were not confirmed to be SARS-CoV-2 specific. Some responding clones were detected in pre-infection memory, suggesting pre-existing cross-reactive memory T cells joined the SARS-CoV-2 response. Only a couple of mild cases were covered by the study, and larger cohorts that include severe cases with pre-infection samples were considered necessary. Contracting CD4+ clones were located mainly in the CM and EM memory subsets, whereas CD8+ clones were found to be enriched in EMRA.

Sequencing instrument: Illumina NovaSeq 6000. TCRalpha and TCRbeta cDNA libraries were constructed by 5'RACE with constant-segment primers, with sample barcodes and unique molecular identifiers being introduced. Trizol reagent was used to extract RNA from every sample. The libraries were amplified in two PCR steps, and the second step added a second sample barcode and Illumina TruSeq adapters. Libraries were sequenced on an Illumina NovaSeq with 2 x 150 bp paired-end reads. The study's processing was this. With migec v1.2.7, reads were demultiplexed and then collapsed into UMI-guided consensus sequences. Using mixcr v2.1.11, the UMI consensuses were aligned to TRA and TRB V and J templates and assembled into clonotypes. Expanded or contracted clonotypes were those called significant by both edgeR and NoisET, with noise models trained on biological replicates. For edgeR calls, a false discovery rate-adjusted p below 0.01 and a log2 fold-change threshold of 1 were applied. As an exploratory analysis of dynamics, PCA with hierarchical clustering was applied to max-normalized trajectories of the 1000 most abundant clonotypes. Separately sequenced CD4+ and CD8+ repertoires were used to assign a CD4 or CD8 phenotype to each responding clone. The raw public reads went through TCRdb reprocessing: fastp at Q25, MiXCR clone calling, in-frame beta chains kept. Rows are unified per CDR3 protein, each entry keeping the most common DNA and genes. TCRdb, not the original authors, processed these V and J calls. The sample table holds about 400,000 distinct CDR3 sequences, of which under 20% were seen once. The ten top clones hold 20% to 25% of the sample.

Ficoll-Paque density gradient centrifugation was used to isolate PBMCs. The germline V gene specifies SGHDT as CDR1 and YYEEEE as CDR2. Trimming costs V 4 bases and J 8 bases, and their ends lie 18 bases apart. The CDR3 has 14 amino acids, counting the end cysteine and phenylalanine. Just the 42-base CDR3 DNA is kept, in frame starting at base 1. This clonotype was counted a few times. The specificity of this receptor is unknown. No much larger clone exists at a distance of one base, and base qualities are not known. The sample taken for sequencing was PBMCs or a T cell subset sorted from them (not recorded which). The clonotype was recovered from a young man who had mild COVID-19 (a few samples of this study predate the infection). The sample titles of this study are shuffled in the database, so cell type and time point are left out; the donor was told from shared clones. Recombination connected TRBV5-6 to TRBJ1-2; the D gene is perhaps TRBD1, from 5 matching bases. The DNA sequence is given as TGTGCCAGCAGCGAACCCCCTGGGACGCTGGGCTACACCTTC. Its amino acids are CASSEPPGTLGYTF.